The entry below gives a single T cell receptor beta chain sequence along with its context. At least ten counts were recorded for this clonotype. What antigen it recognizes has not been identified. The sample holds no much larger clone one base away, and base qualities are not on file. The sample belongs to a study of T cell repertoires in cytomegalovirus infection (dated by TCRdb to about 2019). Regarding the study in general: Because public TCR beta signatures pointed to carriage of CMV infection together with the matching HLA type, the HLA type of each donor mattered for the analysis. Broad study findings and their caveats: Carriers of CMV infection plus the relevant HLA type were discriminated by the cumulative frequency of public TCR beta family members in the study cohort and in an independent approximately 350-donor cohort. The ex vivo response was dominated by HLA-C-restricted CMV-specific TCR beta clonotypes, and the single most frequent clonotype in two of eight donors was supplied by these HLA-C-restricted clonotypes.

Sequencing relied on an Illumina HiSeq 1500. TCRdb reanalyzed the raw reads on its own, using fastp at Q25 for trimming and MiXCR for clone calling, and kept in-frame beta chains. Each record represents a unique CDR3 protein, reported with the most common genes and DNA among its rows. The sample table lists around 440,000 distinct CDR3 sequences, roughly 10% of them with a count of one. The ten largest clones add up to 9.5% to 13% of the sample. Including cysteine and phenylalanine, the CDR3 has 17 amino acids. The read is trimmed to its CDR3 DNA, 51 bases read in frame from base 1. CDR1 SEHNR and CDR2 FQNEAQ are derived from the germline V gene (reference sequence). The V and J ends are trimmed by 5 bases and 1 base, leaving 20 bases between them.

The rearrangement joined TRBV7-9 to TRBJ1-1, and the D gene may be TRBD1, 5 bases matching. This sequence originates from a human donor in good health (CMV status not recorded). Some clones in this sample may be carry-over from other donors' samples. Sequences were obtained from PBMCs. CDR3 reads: CASSVERSGSQNTEAFF. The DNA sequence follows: TGTGCCAGCAGCGTAGAAAGATCAGGGTCTCAGAACACTGAAGCTTTCTTT.